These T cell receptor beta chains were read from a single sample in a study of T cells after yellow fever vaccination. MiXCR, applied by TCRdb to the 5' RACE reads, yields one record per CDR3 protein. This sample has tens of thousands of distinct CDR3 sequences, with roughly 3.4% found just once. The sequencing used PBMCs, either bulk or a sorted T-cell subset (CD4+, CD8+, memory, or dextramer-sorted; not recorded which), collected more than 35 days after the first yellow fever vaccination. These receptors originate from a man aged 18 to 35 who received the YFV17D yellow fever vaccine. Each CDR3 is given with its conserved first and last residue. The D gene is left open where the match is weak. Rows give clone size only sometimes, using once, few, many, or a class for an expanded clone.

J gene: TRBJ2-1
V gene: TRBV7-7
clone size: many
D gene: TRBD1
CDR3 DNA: TGTGCCAGCAGCCCGGACAGGGCCTACAATGAGCAGTTCTTC
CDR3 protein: CASSPDRAYNEQFF

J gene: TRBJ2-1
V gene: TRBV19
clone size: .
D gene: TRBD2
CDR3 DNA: TGTGCCAGTAGATCTCTAGCGGGGTACAATGAGCAGTTCTTC
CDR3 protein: CASRSLAGYNEQFF

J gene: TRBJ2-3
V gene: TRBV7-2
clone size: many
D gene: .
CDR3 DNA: TGTGCCAGCAGCGCCCGACGGGCGGATACGCAGTATTTT
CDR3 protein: CASSARRADTQYF

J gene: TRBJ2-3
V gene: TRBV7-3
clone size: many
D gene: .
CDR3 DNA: TGTGCCAGCAGCTTAATCGGGGCGGGTACGCAGTATTTT
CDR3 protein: CASSLIGAGTQYF

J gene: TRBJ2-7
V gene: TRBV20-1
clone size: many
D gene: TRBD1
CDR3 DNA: TGCAGTGCTAGAAGGACCGGGACAGGAACCGTTTACCGCTACGAGCAGTACTTC
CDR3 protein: CSARRTGTGTVYRYEQYF

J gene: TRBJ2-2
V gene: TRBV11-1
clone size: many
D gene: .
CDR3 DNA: TGTGCCAGCAGTGGTGGGAACACCGGGGAGCTGTTTTTT
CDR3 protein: CASSGGNTGELFF

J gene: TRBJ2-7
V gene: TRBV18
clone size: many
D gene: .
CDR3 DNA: TGTGCCAGCTCACCACCTTCTGTTGGACCCGGGGAGCAGTACTTC
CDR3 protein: CASSPPSVGPGEQYF

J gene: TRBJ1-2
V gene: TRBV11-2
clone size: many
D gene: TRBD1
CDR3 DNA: TGTGCCAGCAGCTTTACCGGGACAGGGGGGCACACCTTC
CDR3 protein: CASSFTGTGGHTF

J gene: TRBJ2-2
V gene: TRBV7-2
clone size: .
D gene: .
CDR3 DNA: TGTGCCAGCAGCTTAGCGGTAGCACTGGCTGGGAAGCTGTTTTTT
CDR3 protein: CASSLAVALAGKLFF

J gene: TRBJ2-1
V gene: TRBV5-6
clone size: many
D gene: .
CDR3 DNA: TGTGCCAGCAGCCTTTGGGGCCACCCACGTAATGAGCAGTTCTTC
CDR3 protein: CASSLWGHPRNEQFF

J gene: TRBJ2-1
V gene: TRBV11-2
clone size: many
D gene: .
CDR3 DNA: TGTGCCAGCAGCTTAGGGTGGGGGGCCTACAATGAGCAGTTCTTC
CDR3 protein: CASSLGWGAYNEQFF

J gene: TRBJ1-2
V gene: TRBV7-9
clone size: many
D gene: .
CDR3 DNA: TGTGCCAGCAGCTTAGCGCGGAGGGGAGGTGACGGCTACACCTTC
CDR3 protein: CASSLARRGGDGYTF

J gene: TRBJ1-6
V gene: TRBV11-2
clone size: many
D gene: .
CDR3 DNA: TGTGCCAGCAGCTTGAGGTCCGGGGTCTCACCCCTCCACTTT
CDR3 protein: CASSLRSGVSPLHF

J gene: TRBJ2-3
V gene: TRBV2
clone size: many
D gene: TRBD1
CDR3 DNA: TGTGCCAGCAGGGGGGACAGGGGATCCGGGGATACGCAGTATTTT
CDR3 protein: CASRGDRGSGDTQYF

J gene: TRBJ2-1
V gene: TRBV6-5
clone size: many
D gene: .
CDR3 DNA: TGTGCCAGCAGTTACCCCAGGGGGGAGGGGGACAATGAGCAGTTCTTC
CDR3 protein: CASSYPRGEGDNEQFF

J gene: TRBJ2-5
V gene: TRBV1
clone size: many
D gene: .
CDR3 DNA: TGCACCAGCACGGCAACCCAAGAGACCCAGTACTTC
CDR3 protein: CTSTATQETQYF

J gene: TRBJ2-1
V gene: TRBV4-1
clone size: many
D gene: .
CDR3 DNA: TGCGCCAGCAGCCAAGTGGGGGACTACAATGAGCAGTTCTTC
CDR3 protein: CASSQVGDYNEQFF

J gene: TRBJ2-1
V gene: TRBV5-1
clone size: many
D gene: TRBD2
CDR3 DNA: TGCGCCAGCAGCTTGAACGGGGGGGCCTCGAATGAGCAGTTCTTC
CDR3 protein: CASSLNGGASNEQFF

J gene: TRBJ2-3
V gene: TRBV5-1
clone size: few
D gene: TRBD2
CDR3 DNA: TGCGCCAGCAGCCCCGGACCTAGCGGGGGGGGAGGTACGCAGTATTTT
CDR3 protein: CASSPGPSGGGGTQYF

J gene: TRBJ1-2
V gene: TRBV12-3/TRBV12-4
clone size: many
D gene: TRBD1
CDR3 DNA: TGTGCCAGCAACCTGGACAGGGCCCATGGCTACACCTTC
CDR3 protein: CASNLDRAHGYTF

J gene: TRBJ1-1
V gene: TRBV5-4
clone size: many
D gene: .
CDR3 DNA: TGTGCCAGCAGCTTGTGGGGGGACCCGGACACTGAAGCTTTCTTT
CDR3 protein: CASSLWGDPDTEAFF

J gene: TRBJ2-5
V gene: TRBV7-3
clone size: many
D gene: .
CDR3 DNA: TGTGCCAGCAGCTTCGGGGGTGGGGAGACCCAGTACTTC
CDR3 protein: CASSFGGGETQYF

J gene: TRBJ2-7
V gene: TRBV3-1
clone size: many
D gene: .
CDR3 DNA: TGTGCCAGCAGCCAAGGGGGAACAAACTACGAGCAGTACTTC
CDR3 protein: CASSQGGTNYEQYF

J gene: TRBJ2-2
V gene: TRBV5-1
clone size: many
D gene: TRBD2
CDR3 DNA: TGCGCCAGCAGCGCCCGGGGGGGCGGCACCGGGGAGCTGTTTTTT
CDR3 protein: CASSARGGGTGELFF

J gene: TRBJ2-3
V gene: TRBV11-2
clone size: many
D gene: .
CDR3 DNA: TGTGCCAGCAGGGGTCTCAGGGTCCACACAGATACGCAGTATTTT
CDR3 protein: CASRGLRVHTDTQYF

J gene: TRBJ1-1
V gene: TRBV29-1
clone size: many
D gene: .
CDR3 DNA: TGCAGCGTTGCATCCAGGAACACTGAAGCTTTCTTT
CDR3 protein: CSVASRNTEAFF

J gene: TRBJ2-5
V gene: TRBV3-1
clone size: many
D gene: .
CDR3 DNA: TGTGCCAGCAGCCAAGAGTCTCCTAGCGAAGAGACCCAGTACTTC
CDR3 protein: CASSQESPSEETQYF

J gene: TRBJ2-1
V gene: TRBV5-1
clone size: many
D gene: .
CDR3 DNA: TGCGCCAGCAGCTTTACGGGGAATGAGCAGTTCTTC
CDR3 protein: CASSFTGNEQFF

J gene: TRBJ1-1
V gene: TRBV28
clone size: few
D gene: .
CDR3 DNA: TGTGCCAGCAGAACGAGACTGGGAGAAGCTTTCTTT
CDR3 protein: CASRTRLGEAFF

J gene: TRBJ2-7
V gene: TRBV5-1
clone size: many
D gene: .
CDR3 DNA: TGCGCCAGCAGCTTGGCCCCCGGGTCCTACGAGCAGTACTTC
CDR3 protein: CASSLAPGSYEQYF

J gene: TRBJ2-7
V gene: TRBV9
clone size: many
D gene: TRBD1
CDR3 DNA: TGTGCCAGCAGCGCGGGGGGACAGGGGTTCGACGAGCAGTACTTC
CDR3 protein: CASSAGGQGFDEQYF

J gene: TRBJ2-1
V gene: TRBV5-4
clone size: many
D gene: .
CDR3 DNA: TGTGCCAGCAGCTTGGGGCTCTTAGGGGGAGGAACCTACAATGAGCAGTTCTTC
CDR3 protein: CASSLGLLGGGTYNEQFF

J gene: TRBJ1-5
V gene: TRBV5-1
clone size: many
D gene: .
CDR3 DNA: TGCGCCAGCAGCTTGGACCACACTCAGCCCCAGCATTTT
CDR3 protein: CASSLDHTQPQHF

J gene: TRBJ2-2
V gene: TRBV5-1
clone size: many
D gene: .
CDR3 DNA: TGCGCCAGCAGCTTGGCGGCCTGGGGGGAAACCGGGGAGCTGTTTTTT
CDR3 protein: CASSLAAWGETGELFF

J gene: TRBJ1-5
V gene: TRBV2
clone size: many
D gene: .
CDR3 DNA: TGTGCCAGCAGGGCGGTCGATCATAGCAATCAGCCCCAGCATTTT
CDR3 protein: CASRAVDHSNQPQHF

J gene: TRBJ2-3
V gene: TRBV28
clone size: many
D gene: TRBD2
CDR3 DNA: TGTGCCAGCAGTTATCCACCTAGCGGGGGCCTCAGCACAGATACGCAGTATTTT
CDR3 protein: CASSYPPSGGLSTDTQYF

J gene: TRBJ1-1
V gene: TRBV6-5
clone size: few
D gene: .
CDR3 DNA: TGTGCCAGCAGTTACTTAAAGCTGAACACTGAAGCTTTCTTT
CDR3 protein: CASSYLKLNTEAFF

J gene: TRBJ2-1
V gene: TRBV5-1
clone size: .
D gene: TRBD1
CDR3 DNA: TGCGCCAGCAGCTACGAACCGGGACAGGGGTCCTACAATGAGCAGTTCTTC
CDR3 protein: CASSYEPGQGSYNEQFF

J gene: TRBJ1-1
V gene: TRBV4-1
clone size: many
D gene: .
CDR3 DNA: TGCGCCAGCAGCCAATTTACAGTAGGGTTCACTGAAGCTTTCTTT
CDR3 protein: CASSQFTVGFTEAFF

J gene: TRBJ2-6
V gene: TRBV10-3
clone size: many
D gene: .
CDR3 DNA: TGTGCCACTAGCCTGTTATCCGCCTACTCTGGGGCCAACGTCCTGACTTTC
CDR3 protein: CATSLLSAYSGANVLTF

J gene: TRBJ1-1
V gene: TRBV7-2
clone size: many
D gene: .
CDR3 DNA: TGTGCCAGCACCGTCGTAGGGAGCCCCTCCAGTTACACTGAAGCTTTCTTT
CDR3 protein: CASTVVGSPSSYTEAFF

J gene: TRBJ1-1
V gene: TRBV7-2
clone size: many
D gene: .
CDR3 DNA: TGTGCCAGCAGCGCGAGGAGGGAAGGGAGGACTGAAGCTTTCTTT
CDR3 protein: CASSARREGRTEAFF

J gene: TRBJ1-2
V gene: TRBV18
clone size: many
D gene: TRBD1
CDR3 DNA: TGTGCCAGCTCACCAATCGGGACAGTTACTATAGCTAACTATGGCTACACCTTC
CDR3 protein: CASSPIGTVTIANYGYTF

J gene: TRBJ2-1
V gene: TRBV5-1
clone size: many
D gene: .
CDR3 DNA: TGCGCCAGCAGCTTGGACGCGGGCGCCTACAATGAGCAGTTCTTC
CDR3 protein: CASSLDAGAYNEQFF

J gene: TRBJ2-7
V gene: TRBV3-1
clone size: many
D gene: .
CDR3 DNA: TGTGCCAGCAGCCCGACAGGTTTCTACGAGCAGTACTTC
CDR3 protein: CASSPTGFYEQYF

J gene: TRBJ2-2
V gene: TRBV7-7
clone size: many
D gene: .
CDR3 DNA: TGTGCCAGCAGCTTAGAAGGCAGGGGTAACACCGGGGAGCTGTTTTTT
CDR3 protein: CASSLEGRGNTGELFF

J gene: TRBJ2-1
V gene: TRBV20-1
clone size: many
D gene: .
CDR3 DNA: TGCAGTGCTAAAGGGTTCAGGGGGGCTAGATACAATGAGCAGTTCTTC
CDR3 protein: CSAKGFRGARYNEQFF

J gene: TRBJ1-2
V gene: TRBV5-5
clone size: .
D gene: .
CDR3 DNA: TGTGCCAGCAGCTTGGTTGGGACGACCCTACGGAGCTACACCTTC
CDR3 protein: CASSLVGTTLRSYTF

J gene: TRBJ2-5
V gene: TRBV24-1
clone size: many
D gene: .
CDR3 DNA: TGTGCCACCTTGAGGATAGCGAGGGGGGAGACCCAGTACTTC
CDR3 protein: CATLRIARGETQYF

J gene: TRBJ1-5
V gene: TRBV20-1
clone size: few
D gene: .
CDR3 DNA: TGCAGTGCTAGGGAGACAGTTAAGCCGCCCCAGCATTTT
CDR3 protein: CSARETVKPPQHF

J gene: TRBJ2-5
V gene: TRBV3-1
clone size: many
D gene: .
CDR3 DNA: TGTGCCAGCAGCCAAAGGGCCGGTGGGGAGACCCAGTACTTC
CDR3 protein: CASSQRAGGETQYF